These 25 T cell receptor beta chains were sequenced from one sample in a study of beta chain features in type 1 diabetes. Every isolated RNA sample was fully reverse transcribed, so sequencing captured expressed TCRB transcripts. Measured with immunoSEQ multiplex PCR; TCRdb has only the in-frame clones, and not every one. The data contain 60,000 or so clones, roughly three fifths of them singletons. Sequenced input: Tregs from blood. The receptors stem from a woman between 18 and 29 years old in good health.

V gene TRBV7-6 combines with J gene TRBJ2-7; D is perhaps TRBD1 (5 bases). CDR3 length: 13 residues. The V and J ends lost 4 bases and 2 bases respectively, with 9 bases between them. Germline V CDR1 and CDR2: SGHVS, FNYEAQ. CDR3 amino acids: CASSSTATYEQYF. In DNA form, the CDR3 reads TGTGCCAGCAGCTCGACAGCGACCTACGAGCAGTACTTC.

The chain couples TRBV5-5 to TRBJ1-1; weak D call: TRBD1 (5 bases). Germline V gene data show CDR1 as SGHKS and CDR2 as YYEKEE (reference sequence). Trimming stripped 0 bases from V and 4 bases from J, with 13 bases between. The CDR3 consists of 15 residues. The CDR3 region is CASSLGVGLSTEAFF. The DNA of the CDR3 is TGTGCCAGCAGCTTGGGAGTGGGGCTGAGCACTGAAGCTTTCTTT.

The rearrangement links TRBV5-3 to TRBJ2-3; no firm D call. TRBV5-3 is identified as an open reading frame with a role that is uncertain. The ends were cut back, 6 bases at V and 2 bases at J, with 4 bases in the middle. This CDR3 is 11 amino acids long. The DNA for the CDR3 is TGTGCCAGAACCCTCACAGATACGCAGTATTTT. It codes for CARTLTDTQYF.

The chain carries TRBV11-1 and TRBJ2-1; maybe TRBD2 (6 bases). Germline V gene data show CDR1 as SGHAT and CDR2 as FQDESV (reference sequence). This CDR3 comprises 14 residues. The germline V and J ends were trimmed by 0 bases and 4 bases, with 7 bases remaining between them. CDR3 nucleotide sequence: TGTGCCAGCAGCTTAGCGGGGACTTACAATGAGCAGTTCTTC. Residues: CASSLAGTYNEQFF.

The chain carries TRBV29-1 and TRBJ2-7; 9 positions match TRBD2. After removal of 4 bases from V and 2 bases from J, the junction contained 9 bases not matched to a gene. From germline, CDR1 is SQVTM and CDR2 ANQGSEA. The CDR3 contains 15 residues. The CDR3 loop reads CSVVEGASGAYEQYF. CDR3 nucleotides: TGCAGCGTTGTTGAAGGGGCTAGCGGGGCCTACGAGCAGTACTTC.

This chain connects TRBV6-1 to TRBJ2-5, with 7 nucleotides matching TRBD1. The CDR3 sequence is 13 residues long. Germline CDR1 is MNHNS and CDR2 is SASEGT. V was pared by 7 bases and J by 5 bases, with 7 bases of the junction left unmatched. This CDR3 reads CASIRQGAETQYF. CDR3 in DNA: TGTGCCAGCATACGACAGGGAGCGGAGACCCAGTACTTC.

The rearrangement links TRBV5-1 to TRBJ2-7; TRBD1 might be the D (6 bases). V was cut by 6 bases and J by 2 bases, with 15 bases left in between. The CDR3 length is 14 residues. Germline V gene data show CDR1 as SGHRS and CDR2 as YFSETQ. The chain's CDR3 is CASTLAGDTYEQYF. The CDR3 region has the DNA TGCGCCAGCACCCTGGCAGGGGACACCTACGAGCAGTACTTC.

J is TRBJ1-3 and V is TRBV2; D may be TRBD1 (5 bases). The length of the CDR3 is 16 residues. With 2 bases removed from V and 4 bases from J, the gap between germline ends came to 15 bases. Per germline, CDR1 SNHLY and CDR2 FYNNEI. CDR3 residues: CASSELAGQVGNTIYF. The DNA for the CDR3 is TGTGCCAGCAGTGAATTGGCAGGGCAGGTCGGAAACACCATATATTTT.

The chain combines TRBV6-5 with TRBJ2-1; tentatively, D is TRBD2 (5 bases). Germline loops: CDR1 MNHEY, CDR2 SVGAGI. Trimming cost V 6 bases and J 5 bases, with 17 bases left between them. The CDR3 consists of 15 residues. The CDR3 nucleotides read TGTGCCAGCAGCCCCCGGACGGGGATCGACAATGAGCAGTTCTTC. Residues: CASSPRTGIDNEQFF.

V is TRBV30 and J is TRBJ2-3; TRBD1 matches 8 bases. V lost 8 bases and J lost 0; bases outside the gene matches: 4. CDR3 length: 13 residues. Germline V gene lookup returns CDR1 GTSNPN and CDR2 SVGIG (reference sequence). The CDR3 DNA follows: TGTGCCGGAAACAGGGGGAGCACAGATACGCAGTATTTT. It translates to CAGNRGSTDTQYF.

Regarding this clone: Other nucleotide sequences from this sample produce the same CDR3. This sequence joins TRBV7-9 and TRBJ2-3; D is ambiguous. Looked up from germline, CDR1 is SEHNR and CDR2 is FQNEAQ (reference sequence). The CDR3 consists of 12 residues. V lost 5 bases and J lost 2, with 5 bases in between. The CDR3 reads CASSPSTDTQYF. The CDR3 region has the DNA TGTGCCAGCAGCCCCTCCACAGATACGCAGTATTTT. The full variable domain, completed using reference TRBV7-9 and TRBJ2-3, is DTGVSQNPRHKITKRGQNVTFRCDPISEHNRLYWYRQTLGQGPEFLTYFQNEAQLEKSRLLSDRFSAERPKGSFSTLEIQRTEQGDSAMYLCASSPSTDTQYFGPGTRLTVL.

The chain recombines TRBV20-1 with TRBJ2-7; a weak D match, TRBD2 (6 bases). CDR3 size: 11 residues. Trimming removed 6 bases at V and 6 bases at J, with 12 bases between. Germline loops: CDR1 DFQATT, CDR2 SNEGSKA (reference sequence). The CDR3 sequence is CSAGDFLEQYF. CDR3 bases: TGCAGTGCCGGGGACTTCCTCGAGCAGTACTTC.

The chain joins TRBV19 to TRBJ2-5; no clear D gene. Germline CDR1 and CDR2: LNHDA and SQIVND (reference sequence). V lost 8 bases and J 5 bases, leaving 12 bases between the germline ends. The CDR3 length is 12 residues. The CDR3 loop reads CASDSHGETQYF. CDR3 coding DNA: TGTGCCAGTGATTCTCACGGGGAGACCCAGTACTTC.

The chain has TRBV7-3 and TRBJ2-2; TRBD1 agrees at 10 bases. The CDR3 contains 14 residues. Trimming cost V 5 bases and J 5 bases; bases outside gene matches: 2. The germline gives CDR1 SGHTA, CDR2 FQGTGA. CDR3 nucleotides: TGTGCCAGCAGCCAGGGACAGGGGACCGGGGAGCTGTTTTTT. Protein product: CASSQGQGTGELFF.

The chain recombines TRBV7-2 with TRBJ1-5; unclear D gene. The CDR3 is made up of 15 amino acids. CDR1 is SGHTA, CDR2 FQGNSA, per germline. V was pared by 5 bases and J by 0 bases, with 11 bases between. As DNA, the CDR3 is TGTGCCAGCAGCACAAACACCGATAGCAATCAGCCCCAGCATTTT. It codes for CASSTNTDSNQPQHF. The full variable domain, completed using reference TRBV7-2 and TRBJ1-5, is GAGVSQSPSNKVTEKGKDVELRCDPISGHTALYWYRQSLGQGLEFLIYFQGNSAPDKSGLPSDRFSAERTGGSVSTLTIQRTQQEDSAVYLCASSTNTDSNQPQHFGDGTRLSIL.

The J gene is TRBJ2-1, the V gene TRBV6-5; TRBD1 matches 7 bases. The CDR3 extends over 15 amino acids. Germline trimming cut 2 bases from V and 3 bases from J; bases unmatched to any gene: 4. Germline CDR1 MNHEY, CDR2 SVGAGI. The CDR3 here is CASSYVAGGYNEQFF. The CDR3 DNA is TGTGCCAGCAGTTACGTCGCAGGGGGCTACAATGAGCAGTTCTTC.

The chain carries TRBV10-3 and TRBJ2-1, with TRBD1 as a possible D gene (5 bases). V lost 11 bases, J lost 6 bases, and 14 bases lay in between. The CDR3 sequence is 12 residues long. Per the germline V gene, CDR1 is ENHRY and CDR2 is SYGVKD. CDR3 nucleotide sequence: TGTGCCGTCTCCAGACAGTCCAATGAGCAGTTCTTC. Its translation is CAVSRQSNEQFF.

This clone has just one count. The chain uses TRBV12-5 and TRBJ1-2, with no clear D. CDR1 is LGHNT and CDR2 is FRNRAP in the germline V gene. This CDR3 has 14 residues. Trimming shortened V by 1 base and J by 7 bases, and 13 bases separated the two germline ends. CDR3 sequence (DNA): TGTGCTAGTGGTTTGGATACCGGTGTCGGTGGCTACACCTTC. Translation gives CASGLDTGVGGYTF. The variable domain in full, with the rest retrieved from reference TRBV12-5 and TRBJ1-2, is DARVTQTPRHKVTEMGQEVTMRCQPILGHNTVFWYRQTMMQGLELLAYFRNRAPLDDSGMPKDRFSAEMPDATLATLKIQPSEPRDSAVYFCASGLDTGVGGYTFGSGTRLTVV.

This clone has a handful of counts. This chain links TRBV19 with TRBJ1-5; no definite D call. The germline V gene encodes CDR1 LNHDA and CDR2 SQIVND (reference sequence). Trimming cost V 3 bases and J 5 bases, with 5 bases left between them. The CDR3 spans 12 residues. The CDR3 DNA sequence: TGTGCCAGTAGTATCCGTGATCAGCCCCAGCATTTT. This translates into CASSIRDQPQHF.

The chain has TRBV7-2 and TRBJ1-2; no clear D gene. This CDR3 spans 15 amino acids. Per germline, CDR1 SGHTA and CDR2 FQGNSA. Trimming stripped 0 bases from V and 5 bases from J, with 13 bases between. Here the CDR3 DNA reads TGTGCCAGCAGCTTAGCGTCGGCAGGCTTATATGGCTACACCTTC. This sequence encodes CASSLASAGLYGYTF.

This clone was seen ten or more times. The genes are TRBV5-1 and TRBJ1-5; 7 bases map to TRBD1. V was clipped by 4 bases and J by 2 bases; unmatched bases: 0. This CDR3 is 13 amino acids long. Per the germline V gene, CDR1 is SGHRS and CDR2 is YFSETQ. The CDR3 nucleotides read TGCGCCAGCAGCACAGGGGGCAATCAGCCCCAGCATTTT. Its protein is CASSTGGNQPQHF.

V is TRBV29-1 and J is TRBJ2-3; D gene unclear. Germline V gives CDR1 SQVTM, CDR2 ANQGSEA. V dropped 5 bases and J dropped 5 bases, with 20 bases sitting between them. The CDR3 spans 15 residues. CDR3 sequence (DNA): TGCAGCGTTAGAAGAGCCGCAATGTCCAAAGATACGCAGTATTTT. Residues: CSVRRAAMSKDTQYF.

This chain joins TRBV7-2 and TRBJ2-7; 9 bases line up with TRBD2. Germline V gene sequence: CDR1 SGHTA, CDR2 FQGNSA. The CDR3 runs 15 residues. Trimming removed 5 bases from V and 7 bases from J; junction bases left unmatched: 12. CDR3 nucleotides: TGTGCCAGCAGCCCACAAGGGGCTAGCGGGACGGAGCAGTACTTC. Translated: CASSPQGASGTEQYF.

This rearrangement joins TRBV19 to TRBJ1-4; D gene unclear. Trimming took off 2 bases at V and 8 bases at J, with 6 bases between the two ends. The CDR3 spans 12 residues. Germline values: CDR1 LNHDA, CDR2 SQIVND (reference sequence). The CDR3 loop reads CASSISGEKLFF. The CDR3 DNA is TGTGCCAGTAGTATATCAGGCGAAAAACTGTTTTTT. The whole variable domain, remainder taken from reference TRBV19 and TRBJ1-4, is DGGITQSPKYLFRKEGQNVTLSCEQNLNHDAMYWYRQDPGQGLRLIYYSQIVNDFQKGDIAEGYSVSREKKESFPLTVTSAQKNPTAFYLCASSISGEKLFFGSGTQLSVL.

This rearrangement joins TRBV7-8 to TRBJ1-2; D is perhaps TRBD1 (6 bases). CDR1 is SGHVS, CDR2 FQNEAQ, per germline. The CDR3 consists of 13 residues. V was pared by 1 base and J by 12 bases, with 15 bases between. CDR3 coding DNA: TGTGCCAGCAGCTTAGGGACAGCTCTGGGGCACACCTTC. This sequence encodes CASSLGTALGHTF.